This T cell receptor beta chain was identified in a study of blood T cell repertoires in COVID-19. Background on the study: Acute and convalescent COVID-19 samples came from the United States, Italy and Spain. From T cells, B-cell-depleted T cells, or PBMCs came the material, which was cDNA or gDNA.

Enrolment of Seattle patients took place during active infection, and they were followed longitudinally. The CDR3 runs 14 residues. The V and J ends lost 2 bases and 4 bases respectively, with 11 bases between them. Germline V gene lookup returns CDR1 MNHEY and CDR2 SVGAGI. Original methodology: Nucleated cell number was recorded as an estimate derived from reference gene primer amplification. The assay was immunoSEQ multiplex PCR, and TCRdb's table has in-frame clones only and misses some. The V and J calls and the clone size are those of that table, but D and trimming were determined from the DNA. The profile covers about 160,000 clones, with 79% appearing a single time and more than 7% taken by the ten largest.

The sequencing input was peripheral blood. The rearrangement links TRBV6-5 to TRBJ1-1; D might be TRBD1 (6 bases). The sequence came from an older woman with COVID-19, enrolled during active disease. CDR3 loop: CASSYGGGITEAFF. The DNA of the CDR3 is TGTGCCAGCAGTTACGGGGGGGGCATCACTGAAGCTTTCTTT.